These T cell receptor beta chains were read from a single sample in a study of blood T cell repertoires in COVID-19. The data were produced by immunoSEQ multiplex PCR, yet TCRdb's version contains in-frame clones alone and is incomplete. The sample comprises about 130,000 clones, about 80% of which are singletons, and roughly 15% rests with the top ten. The sequencing sample was made of peripheral blood. The receptors here all came from a woman aged 45 to 65 with acute or convalescent COVID-19. Both conserved end residues are part of each CDR3. Each record gives: J gene, V gene, D gene, clone size, CDR3 DNA, CDR3 protein. The D gene is left open where the match is weak. A clone size is listed for some rows: how often the clone was seen (once, few, many), or a class if it is expanded.

TRBJ1-1 TRBV11-2 TRBD1 few TGTGCCAGCAGCATACGGGACAGGGATACTGAAGCTTTCTTT CASSIRDRDTEAFF
TRBJ2-1 TRBV30 TRBD2 . TGTGCCTGGATGACTAGCTGGGATGAGCAGTTCTTC CAWMTSWDEQFF
TRBJ1-4 TRBV20-1 . few TGCAGTGCTAGTGCGTTTAATGAAAAACTGTTTTTT CSASAFNEKLFF
TRBJ1-6 TRBV6-6 . . TGTGCCAGCAGTCACCCTCCGTCGACTGAGCACGGTTCACCCCTCCACTTT CASSHPPSTEHGSPLHF
TRBJ1-1 TRBV6-5 . . TGTGCCAGCAGTTACTCGGGGCTAAGGGGCACTGAAGCTTTCTTT CASSYSGLRGTEAFF
TRBJ1-5 TRBV18 TRBD1 . TGTGCCAGCTCACCCGTGGTGTCAGGGGGAAGCAATCAGCCCCAGCATTTT CASSPVVSGGSNQPQHF
TRBJ2-3 TRBV6-2/TRBV6-3 . . TGTGCCAGCAGTTATTGGCGGGGCGCGGGGAATACGCAGTATTTT CASSYWRGAGNTQYF
TRBJ1-2 TRBV9 TRBD1 once TGTGCCAGCAGCGTAGATGGACAGGTGAACAACTATGGCTACACCTTC CASSVDGQVNNYGYTF
TRBJ2-1 TRBV30 TRBD2 . TGTGCCTGGAGTGGGTTAGGACTAGCGGGGGTGGGTGAGCAGTTCTTC CAWSGLGLAGVGEQFF
TRBJ2-2 TRBV12-3/TRBV12-4 . . TGTGCCAGCAGTTTCGTAGAGGTCGGGGAGCTGTTTTTT CASSFVEVGELFF
TRBJ1-1 TRBV5-1 . . TGCGCCAGCAGCTTAATGGACAGAGGAATGAACACTGAAGCTTTCTTT CASSLMDRGMNTEAFF
TRBJ1-3 TRBV6-6 . . TGTGCCAGCAGTCTTACAGGAAGTTACTCTGGAAACACCATATATTTT CASSLTGSYSGNTIYF
TRBJ2-7 TRBV11-2 . . TGTGCCAGCAGCTTAGCTCCAGGGGTGGGTAGCTACGAGCAGTACTTC CASSLAPGVGSYEQYF
TRBJ1-1 TRBV5-1 . . TGCGCCAGCAGCTTTGAGGTGAACACTGAAGCTTTCTTT CASSFEVNTEAFF
TRBJ2-3 TRBV15 . . TGTGCCACCAGCAGACAGGGCCCGTCCATCACAGATACGCAGTATTTT CATSRQGPSITDTQYF
TRBJ1-1 TRBV30 . . TGTGCCTGGAGTGTACCCGTGGGCTTGGGCACTGAAGCTTTCTTT CAWSVPVGLGTEAFF
TRBJ1-2 TRBV19 . . TGTGCCAGTAGCCAGCAAATGACAGGTCTAAACTATGGCTACACCTTC CASSQQMTGLNYGYTF
TRBJ2-3 TRBV5-1 . . TGCGCCAGCAGCTTGGCCGGGGTGGATACGCAGTATTTT CASSLAGVDTQYF
TRBJ2-1 TRBV12-5 TRBD2 . TGTGCTAGTGGTTCCATTTTAGCGGGGCCAACCTACAATGAGCAGTTCTTC CASGSILAGPTYNEQFF